This T cell receptor beta chain came from a study of blood T cells in healthy people across ages. Together with a sample-barcoded 5' primer, a J-beta primer mix was included in a second PCR lasting roughly 6 to 12 cycles. TCRdb re-analysed the 5' RACE reads in MiXCR, keeping a single row per CDR3 protein. There are fewer than 1 million distinct CDR3 sequences in the sample; roughly 44% occur only once, and roughly 18% lies in the top ten. This CDR3 is 14 amino acids long. Germline CDR1 and CDR2: DFQATT and SNEGSKA (reference sequence). V was shortened by 3 bases and J by 1 base, with 13 bases between the two germline ends.

The chain combines TRBV20-1 with TRBJ2-7; D possibly corresponds to TRBD2 (6 bases). This clonotype was obtained from a man aged 55 to 70 in good health. The sequenced material came from blood. CDR3 nucleotide sequence: TGCAGTGCTAGCCCCGCGGGGCCTTCCTACGAGCAGTACTTC. It codes for CSASPAGPSYEQYF.